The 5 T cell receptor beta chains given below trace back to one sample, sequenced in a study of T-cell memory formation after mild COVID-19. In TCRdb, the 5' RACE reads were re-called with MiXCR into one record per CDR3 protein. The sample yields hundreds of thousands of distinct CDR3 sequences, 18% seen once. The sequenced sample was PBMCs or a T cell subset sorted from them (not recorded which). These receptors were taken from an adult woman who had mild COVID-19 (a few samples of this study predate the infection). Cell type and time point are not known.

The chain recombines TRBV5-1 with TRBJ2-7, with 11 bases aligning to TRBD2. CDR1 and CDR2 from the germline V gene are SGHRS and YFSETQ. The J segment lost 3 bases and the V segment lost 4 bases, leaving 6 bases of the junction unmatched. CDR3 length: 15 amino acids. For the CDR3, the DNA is TGCGCCAGCAGCCTGACTAGCGGGAACCTCTACGAGCAGTACTTC. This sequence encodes CASSLTSGNLYEQYF.

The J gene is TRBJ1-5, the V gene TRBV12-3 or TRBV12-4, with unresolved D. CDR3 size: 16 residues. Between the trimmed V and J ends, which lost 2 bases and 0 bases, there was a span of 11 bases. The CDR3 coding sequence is TGTGCCAGCAGTTTACGGAGTACTTCTAGCAATCAGCCCCAGCATTTT. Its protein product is CASSLRSTSSNQPQHF.

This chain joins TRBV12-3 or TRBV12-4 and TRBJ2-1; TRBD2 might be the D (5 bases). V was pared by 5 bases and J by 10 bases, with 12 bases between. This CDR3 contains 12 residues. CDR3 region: CASSQRVREQFF. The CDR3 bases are TGTGCCAGCAGTCAGAGGGTTCGAGAGCAGTTCTTC.

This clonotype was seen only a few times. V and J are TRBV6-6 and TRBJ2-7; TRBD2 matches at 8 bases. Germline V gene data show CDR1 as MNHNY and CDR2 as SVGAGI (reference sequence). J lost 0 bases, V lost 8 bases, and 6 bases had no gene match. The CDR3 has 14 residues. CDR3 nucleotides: TGTGCCAGCCGGGGGGGCCTGAGCTCCTACGAGCAGTACTTC. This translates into CASRGGLSSYEQYF.

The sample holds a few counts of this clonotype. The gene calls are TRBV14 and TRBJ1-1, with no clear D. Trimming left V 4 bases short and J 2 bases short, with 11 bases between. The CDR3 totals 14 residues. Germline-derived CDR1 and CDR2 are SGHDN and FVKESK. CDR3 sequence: CASSRFTDNTEAFF. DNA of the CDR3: TGTGCCAGCAGCCGATTCACTGATAACACTGAAGCTTTCTTT.